A selection of T cell receptor beta chains follows, all from one sample in a study of T cells after posttransplantation cyclophosphamide. Profiled with immunoSEQ multiplex PCR; TCRdb holds only in-frame clones, not every one. The repertoire holds some 61,000 clones, with about 94% as singletons. Sequencing was done on a sample of PBMCs. All receptors derive from a woman aged 25 to 39 in good health and a related stem cell transplant donor. CDR3s include the opening cysteine and the closing phenylalanine or tryptophan. D genes are given only for firm matches. A row's size may be missing; if present it is once, few, many or a size class.

V gene	J gene	D gene	clone size	CDR3 DNA	CDR3 protein
TRBV7-6	TRBJ1-2	.	once	TGTGCCAGCAGCTTAGAACCGGGACCTTATGGCTACACCTTC	CASSLEPGPYGYTF
TRBV4-1	TRBJ1-2	TRBD1	.	TGCGCCAGCAGCCAAGGGCAAGACAGGGTCTATGGCTACACCTTC	CASSQGQDRVYGYTF
TRBV28	TRBJ1-4	.	.	TGTGCCAGCAGTTTTCAGGGCGTGGGGGGGGAAAAACTGTTTTTT	CASSFQGVGGEKLFF
TRBV9	TRBJ2-3	.	.	TGTGCCAGCAGCGTATCCGGGGGCAGGACAGATACGCAGTATTTT	CASSVSGGRTDTQYF
TRBV19	TRBJ2-7	.	.	TGTGCCAGTAGTATAAGGCTGGCCTACGAGCAGTACTTC	CASSIRLAYEQYF
TRBV5-6	TRBJ2-5	.	.	TGTGCCAGCAGCCTGTTGGCCGAGACCCAGTACTTC	CASSLLAETQYF
TRBV6-5	TRBJ1-2	.	.	TGTGCCAGCTCCCCGACAGGATCGGGTGGCTACACCTTC	CASSPTGSGGYTF
TRBV9	TRBJ1-1	.	.	TGTGCCAGCAGCCAGGGAAGTACTGAAGCTTTCTTT	CASSQGSTEAFF
TRBV10-3	TRBJ1-1	.	.	TGTGCCATCAGTCCGGTCGGGGGCCTGAACACTGAAGCTTTCTTT	CAISPVGGLNTEAFF
TRBV6-5	TRBJ1-1	.	.	TGTGCCAGCAAAGCCCAGGAGGCGGGAAACACTGAAGCTTTCTTT	CASKAQEAGNTEAFF
TRBV14	TRBJ1-6	.	.	TGTGCCAGCAGCCAGGCGGGGTCACCCCTCCACTTT	CASSQAGSPLHF
TRBV9	TRBJ2-1	.	.	TGTGCCAGCAGCGTAGATCTTGGGGGGCCTATCAATGAGCAGTTCTTC	CASSVDLGGPINEQFF
TRBV6-4	TRBJ2-1	TRBD2	.	TGTGCCAGCAGTCAGGGGACTAGCGGGGGCTACAATGAGCAGTTCTTC	CASSQGTSGGYNEQFF
TRBV7-8	TRBJ1-6	TRBD1	.	TGTGCCAGCACCCTTAGTGGGGGGGACAGCAAAAATTCACCCCTCCACTTT	CASTLSGGDSKNSPLHF
TRBV5-1	TRBJ1-5	.	.	TGCGCCAGCAGCTTGGCCGGGCTTTATAGCAATCAGCCCCAGCATTTT	CASSLAGLYSNQPQHF
TRBV5-8	TRBJ2-5	.	.	TGTGCCAGCAGCTTGGCCGCGGCGGTCCAAGAGACCCAGTACTTC	CASSLAAAVQETQYF
TRBV18	TRBJ2-5	.	.	TGTGCCAGCTCACCGAGGTCTTCATCAGAGACCCAGTACTTC	CASSPRSSSETQYF
TRBV28	TRBJ2-2	TRBD2	.	TGTGCCAGCAGTTTCCCGGGACTAGCGGGACGGTCAGGGGGTACCGGGGAGCTGTTTTTT	CASSFPGLAGRSGGTGELFF
TRBV4-2	TRBJ2-1	TRBD2	.	TGTGCCAGCAGCCAAGAGGGGTACCGGAGCGGGGGGGCAAATGAGCAGTTCTTC	CASSQEGYRSGGANEQFF
TRBV7-9	TRBJ2-3	TRBD1	.	TGTGCCAGCAGCCAACGGACAGGGAGCACAGATACGCAGTATTTT	CASSQRTGSTDTQYF
TRBV7-9	TRBJ2-7	TRBD1	.	TGTGCCAGCAGCTTAAATGCAGGGGGCATCGGCTACGAGCAGTACTTC	CASSLNAGGIGYEQYF
TRBV4-3	TRBJ1-1	.	.	TGCGCCAGCAGCCCGATGGTTGGAGGCGGCACTGAAGCTTTCTTT	CASSPMVGGGTEAFF
TRBV27	TRBJ2-5	.	.	TGTGCCAGCAGTACCCGGGACGGATCTTTTCAAGAGACCCAGTACTTC	CASSTRDGSFQETQYF
TRBV6-6	TRBJ2-2	TRBD2	.	TGTGCCAGCAGCGCTAGCGGGGGTTTCACCGGGGAGCTGTTTTTT	CASSASGGFTGELFF
TRBV5-8	TRBJ1-1	.	.	TGTGCCAGCAGCTTGTTATTCATTGGCAGGAACACTGAAGCTTTCTTT	CASSLLFIGRNTEAFF
TRBV7-2	TRBJ2-7	TRBD1	.	TGTGCCAGCAGCCTGACAGGGGGAGGCTACGAGCAGTACTTC	CASSLTGGGYEQYF
TRBV7-3	TRBJ2-7	.	.	TGTGCCAGCAGCCCGGGACCGGACTACGAGCAGTACTTC	CASSPGPDYEQYF
TRBV5-1	TRBJ1-1	TRBD1	.	TGCGCCAGCAGCTCCCTCACAGGGGAGGGCACTGAAGCTTTCTTT	CASSSLTGEGTEAFF